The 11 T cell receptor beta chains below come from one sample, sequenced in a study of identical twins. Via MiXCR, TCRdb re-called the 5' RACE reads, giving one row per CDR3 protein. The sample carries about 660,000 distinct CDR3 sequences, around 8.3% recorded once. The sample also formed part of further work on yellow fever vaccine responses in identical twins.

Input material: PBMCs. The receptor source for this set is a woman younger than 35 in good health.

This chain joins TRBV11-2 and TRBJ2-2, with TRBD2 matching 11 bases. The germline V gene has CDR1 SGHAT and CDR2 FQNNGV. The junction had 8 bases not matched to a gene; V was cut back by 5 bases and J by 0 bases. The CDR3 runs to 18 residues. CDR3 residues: CASSQTPGLAANTGELFF. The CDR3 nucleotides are TGTGCCAGCAGCCAAACTCCGGGACTAGCGGCGAACACCGGGGAGCTGTTTTTT.

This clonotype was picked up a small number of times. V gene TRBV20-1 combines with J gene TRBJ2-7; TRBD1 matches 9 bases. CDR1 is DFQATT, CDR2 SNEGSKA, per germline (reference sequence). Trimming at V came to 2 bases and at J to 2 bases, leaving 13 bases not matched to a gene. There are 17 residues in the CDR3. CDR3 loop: CSARKSPGQGGTYEQYF. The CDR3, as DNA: TGCAGTGCTAGAAAATCCCCGGGACAGGGAGGAACCTACGAGCAGTACTTC.

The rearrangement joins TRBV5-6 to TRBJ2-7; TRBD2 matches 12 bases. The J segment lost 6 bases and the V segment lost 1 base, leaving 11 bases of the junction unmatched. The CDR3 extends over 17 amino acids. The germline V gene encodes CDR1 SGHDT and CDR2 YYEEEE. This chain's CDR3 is CASSLTSGRKEGLEQYF. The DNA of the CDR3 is TGTGCCAGCAGCTTGACTAGCGGGAGGAAGGAGGGGCTCGAGCAGTACTTC. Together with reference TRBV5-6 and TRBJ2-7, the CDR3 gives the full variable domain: DAGVTQSPTHLIKTRGQQVTLRCSPKSGHDTVSWYQQALGQGPQFIFQYYEEEERQRGNFPDRFSGHQFPNYSSELNVNALLLGDSALYLCASSLTSGRKEGLEQYFGPGTRLTVT.

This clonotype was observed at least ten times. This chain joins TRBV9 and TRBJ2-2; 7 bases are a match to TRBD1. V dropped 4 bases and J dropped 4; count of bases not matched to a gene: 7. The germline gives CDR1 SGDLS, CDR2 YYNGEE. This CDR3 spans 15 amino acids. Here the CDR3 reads CASSLYRDSTGELFF. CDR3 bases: TGTGCCAGCAGCCTTTACCGGGACAGCACCGGGGAGCTGTTTTTT.

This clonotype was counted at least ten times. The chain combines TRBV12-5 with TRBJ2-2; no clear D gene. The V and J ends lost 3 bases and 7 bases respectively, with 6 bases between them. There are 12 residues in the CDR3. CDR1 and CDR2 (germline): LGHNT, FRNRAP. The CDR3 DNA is TGTGCTAGTGGTTTACTGGACGGGGAGCTGTTTTTT. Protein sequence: CASGLLDGELFF.

In DNA, the CDR3 is TGTGCCAGCAGCCCCCCCCTCTCTGACTCTTCCACCGGGGAGCTGTTTTTT. The encoded protein is CASSPPLSDSSTGELFF. The rearrangement joins TRBV7-9 to TRBJ2-2; D remains ambiguous. V dropped 5 bases and J dropped 4 bases, with 20 bases sitting between them. Looked up from germline, CDR1 is SEHNR and CDR2 is FQNEAQ (reference sequence). CDR3 length equals 17 residues.

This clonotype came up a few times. CDR3: CATSDPRQAGETQYF. CDR3 in DNA: TGTGCCACCAGTGATCCTCGGCAGGCGGGAGAGACCCAGTACTTC. The chain carries TRBV24-1 and TRBJ2-5, with D perhaps matching TRBD2 (5 bases). CDR1 KGHDR and CDR2 SFDVKD come from the germline V gene. The CDR3 length is 15 residues. V lost 3 bases and J 4 bases, leaving 14 bases between the germline ends.

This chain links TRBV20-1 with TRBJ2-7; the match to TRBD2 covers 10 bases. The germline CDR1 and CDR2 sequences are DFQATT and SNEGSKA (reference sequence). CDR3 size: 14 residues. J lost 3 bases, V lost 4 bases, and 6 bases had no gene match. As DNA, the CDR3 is TGCAGTGCTATTACCGGGACTAGCGTCTACGAGCAGTACTTC. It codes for CSAITGTSVYEQYF.

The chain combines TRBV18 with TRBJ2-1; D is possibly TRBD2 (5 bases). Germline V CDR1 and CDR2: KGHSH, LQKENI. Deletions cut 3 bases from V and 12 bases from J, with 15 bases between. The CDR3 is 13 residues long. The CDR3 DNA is TGTGCCAGCTCACCTAAGCTCCTCGAGGGGCAGTTCTTC. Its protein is CASSPKLLEGQFF. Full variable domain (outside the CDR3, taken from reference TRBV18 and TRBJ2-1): NAGVMQNPRHLVRRRGQEARLRCSPMKGHSHVYWYRQLPEEGLKFMVYLQKENIIDESGMPKERFSAEFPKEGPSILRIQQVVRGDSAAYFCASSPKLLEGQFFGPGTRLTVL.

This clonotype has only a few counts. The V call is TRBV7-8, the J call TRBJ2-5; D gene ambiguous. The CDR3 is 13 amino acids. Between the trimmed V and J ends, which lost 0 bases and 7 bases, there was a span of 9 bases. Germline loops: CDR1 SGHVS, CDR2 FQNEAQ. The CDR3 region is CASSLAGLGTQYF. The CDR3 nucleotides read TGTGCCAGCAGCTTAGCAGGATTGGGGACCCAGTACTTC.

The CDR3 DNA follows: TGTGCCATCAGTCGGGAGAATGAGCAGTTCTTC. Protein: CAISRENEQFF. The V call is TRBV10-3, the J call TRBJ2-1; tentative D call: TRBD2 (6 bases). CDR1 is ENHRY and CDR2 is SYGVKD in the germline V gene. Trimming pared 5 bases from V and 7 bases from J, leaving 6 bases between. The CDR3 runs to 11 residues.